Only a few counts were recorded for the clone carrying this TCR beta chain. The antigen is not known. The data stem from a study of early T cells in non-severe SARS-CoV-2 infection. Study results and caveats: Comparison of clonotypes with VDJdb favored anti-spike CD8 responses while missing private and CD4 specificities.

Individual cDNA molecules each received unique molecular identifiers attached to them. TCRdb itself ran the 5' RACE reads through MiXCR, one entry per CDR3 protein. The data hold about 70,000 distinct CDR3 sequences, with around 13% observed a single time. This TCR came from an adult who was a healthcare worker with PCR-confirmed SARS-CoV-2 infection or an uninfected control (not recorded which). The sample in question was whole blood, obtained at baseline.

This CDR3 reads CASSLARLAYGYTF. CDR3 sequence (DNA): TGTGCCAGCAGCTTAGCGCGGCTAGCCTATGGCTACACCTTC. V usage is TRBV7-2 and J usage is TRBJ1-2; D unresolved. Trimming pared 0 bases from V and 4 bases from J, leaving 9 bases between. CDR1 is SGHTA and CDR2 is FQGNSA in the germline V gene. The CDR3 consists of 14 residues.